The entry that follows covers one T cell receptor (beta chain) sequence. The CDR3 has 13 amino acids. With V trimmed by 5 bases and J by 8 bases, 3 bases remained unmatched. Germline assignment: CDR1 SGHAT and CDR2 FQNNGV. Specified treatment: oral pan-JAK inhibitor, 5-10 mg twice daily. Those with alopecia areata gave lesional scalp punch biopsies and peripheral blood. This sample is drawn from a study of CD8+ T cells in alopecia areata. Study-level background: For the treated group, dosing was oral tofacitinib at 5 to 10 mg twice daily.

Following RNA extraction, reverse transcription yielded cDNA that acted as the sequencing template. Libraries were prepared by immunoSEQ multiplex PCR; TCRdb keeps only in-frame clonotypes and omits some of them. The profile covers about 200,000 clones, with roughly two fifths appearing a single time and more than 0.4% taken by the ten largest. The input for sequencing was CD4+ T cells sorted from blood, taken around week 34, from a patient treated with tofacitinib. The chain is built from TRBV11-2 and TRBJ1-2; TRBD1 matches at 12 bases. This TCR derives from a human donor with alopecia areata. The CDR3 sequence: CASSPGTGGGYTF. For the CDR3, the DNA is TGTGCCAGCAGCCCTGGGACAGGGGGCGGCTACACCTTC.